This TCR beta chain was sequenced in a study of response to subunit inactivated influenza vaccine (dated 2018 in TCRdb). Concerning the study at large: Deep quantitative profiling of the T cell receptor repertoire was used in the study to follow responses to a trivalent subunit inactivated influenza vaccine. Beyond this particular receptor, the publication reports: It was suggested by the authors that each seasonal influenza vaccination may recruit only a limited number of new T cells.

Concerning this clonotype itself: Its antigen is not yet known. Per-base qualities were not stored, and no clone one base away is much larger.

V ends up 3 bases short and J 6 bases short, with an unmatched junction base count of 5. The CDR3 holds 15 amino acids from the cysteine to the phenylalanine. The kept DNA is CDR3 alone, 45 bases in frame from the first base. The germline V gene yields SGDLS for CDR1 and YYNGEE for CDR2. Preparation of the library involved RT-PCR. The sequencer was an Illumina HiSeq 2500. Starting from the raw public reads, TCRdb applied fastp trimming at Q25, assembled clones with MiXCR and retained in-frame beta chains. Rows with one shared CDR3 protein collapse into an entry with the most common genes and DNA. This sample comprises under 800,000 distinct CDR3 sequences, more than 11% of them detected only once. 5.5% to 8% of the sample is in the top ten clones.

The rearranged segments are TRBV9 and TRBJ2-2, with 10 bases in between that match TRBD1. This TCR was sampled from a man in his fifties who received an inactivated influenza vaccine. Donor details come from another sample of the same person, matched by shared clones. The material was PBMCs from blood, obtained about 14 days before vaccination. The CDR3 region has the sequence CASSARTGGAGELFF. In nucleotides, the sequence is TGTGCCAGCAGCGCCCGGACAGGGGGGGCCGGGGAGCTGTTTTTT.